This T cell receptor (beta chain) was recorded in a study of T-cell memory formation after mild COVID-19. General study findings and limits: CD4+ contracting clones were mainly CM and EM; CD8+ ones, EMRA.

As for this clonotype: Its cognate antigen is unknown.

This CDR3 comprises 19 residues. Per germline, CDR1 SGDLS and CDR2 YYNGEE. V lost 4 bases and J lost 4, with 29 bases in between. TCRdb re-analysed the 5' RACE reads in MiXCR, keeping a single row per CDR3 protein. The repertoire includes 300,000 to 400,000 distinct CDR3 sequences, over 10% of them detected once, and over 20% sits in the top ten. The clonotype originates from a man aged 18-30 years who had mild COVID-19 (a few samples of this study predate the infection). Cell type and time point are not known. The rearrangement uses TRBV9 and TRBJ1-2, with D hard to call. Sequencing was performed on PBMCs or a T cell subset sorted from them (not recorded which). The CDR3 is CASSLKDRAIAQGLYGYTF. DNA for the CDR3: TGTGCCAGCAGCTTAAAGGACCGGGCTATCGCGCAAGGCCTCTATGGCTACACCTTC.